This TCR beta chain derives from a study of monozygotic twins with inflammatory bowel disease (dated by TCRdb to about 2019). General notes on the study: The full study comprised 28 monozygotic twin pairs: nine German pairs (four IBD-concordant, five IBD-discordant) and 19 IBD-discordant Danish pairs. Within discordant pairs, disease-associated traits were sought mainly by comparing IBD patients with their genetically identical healthy co-twins. Each individual had, on average, about 151 000 unique TCRalpha sequences and 181 000 unique TCRbeta sequences available for analysis.

For this clonotype: The antigen it recognizes is unknown.

Library preparation was by 5' RACE. For each TCR library, 3,000 to 3,500 ng of total RNA was used. cDNA was synthesized with SMARTScribe reverse transcriptase in eight separate reactions per sample. During cDNA synthesis, unique molecular identifiers containing a 6-nucleotide sample barcode were introduced by template switching. TCRalpha and TCRbeta cDNA was amplified in two nested PCRs of around 15 and 10 cycles, and bead purification was carried out after each PCR. Before amplification, the cDNA was both treated with uracil DNA-glycosylase and purified with the QIAquick PCR purification kit. The second PCR added Illumina TruSeq-compatible adapters along with sample-specific barcodes. Library quality and concentration were assessed using TapeStation and Qubit, and 4.5 to 6.5 ng of each library was pooled. Pooled libraries were sequenced on an Illumina HiSeq2500 single-index Rapid Run with 2 x 100 bp reads and custom sequencing primers. As for the authors' bioinformatics: MiGEC version 1.2.6 was used for UMI-based consensus assembly, which corrected PCR and sequencing errors. MiXCR version 2.1.1 handled V(D)J alignment, clonotype assembly and CDR3 extraction. To normalise gene usage, clonotype sharing and MAIT/NKT TCR abundance, the top 1000, 10 000 and 20 000 clonotypes in each sample were analysed. Diversity was computed as the inverse Simpson index with the vegan R package after downsampling to 27 000 UMIs. Statistical testing used paired Mann-Whitney U tests on the discordant twin pairs and applied Benjamini-Hochberg correction for multiple testing. The reads, reprocessed by TCRdb, yield one row per CDR3 protein sequence and no DNA. The V and J calls come from TCRdb's annotation, not from the publication. The table kept for this sample lists a few hundred thousand distinct CDR3 sequences. The ten largest clones take up 1.6% of the sample.

General conclusions and limits of the study: The results gave no support for a single strong signal or clonotype linked to IBD. Concordant and discordant twins showed no difference in repertoire similarity, possibly because of limited statistical power. Background noise and inter-individual variability may have been introduced into the repertoires by the differing immunosuppressive treatments among patients. Compared with healthy twins, IBD patients shared fewer clonotypes with other individuals, and the difference was most pronounced in patients with signs of disease activity. TCRbeta repertoire diversity, by inverse Simpson index, was decreased in IBD patients compared with their healthy co-twins. The analysis was unable to tell apart different T cell subtypes.

The CDR3 runs 12 residues from the cysteine to the phenylalanine. DNA is not on record. From each donor, an approximately 2.4 ml peripheral blood sample was collected into PAXgene tubes and kept at -80 degrees C. Without T cell sorting, total RNA was isolated from whole blood using the PAXgene blood miRNA kit on an automated QIAcube. Peripheral blood from monozygotic twin pairs, either concordant or discordant for inflammatory bowel disease, underwent deep TCRalpha and TCRbeta repertoire profiling that used unique molecular barcoding. For every twin pair, smoking habits were documented, and each individual was categorised as a current, former or never smoker.

The V gene is TRBV12-3 or TRBV12-4 and the J gene is TRBJ1-1; TCRdb's D gene call, TRBD1, goes unchecked for lack of DNA. This receptor was taken from a human donor with ulcerative colitis or Crohn's disease, or a healthy co-twin of an affected twin (not recorded which). The sequenced material came from blood. This receptor has the CDR3 CASKKGGPEAFF.